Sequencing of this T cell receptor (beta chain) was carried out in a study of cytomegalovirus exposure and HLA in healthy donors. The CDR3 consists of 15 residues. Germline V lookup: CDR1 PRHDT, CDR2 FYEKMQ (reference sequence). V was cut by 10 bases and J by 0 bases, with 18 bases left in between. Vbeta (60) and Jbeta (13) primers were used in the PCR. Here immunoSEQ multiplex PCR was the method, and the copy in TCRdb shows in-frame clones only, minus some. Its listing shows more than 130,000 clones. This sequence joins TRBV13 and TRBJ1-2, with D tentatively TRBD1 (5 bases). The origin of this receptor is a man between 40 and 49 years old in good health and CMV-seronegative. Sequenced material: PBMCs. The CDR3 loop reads CATSELKTANYGYTF. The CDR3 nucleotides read TGTGCCACGTCAGAATTAAAGACAGCTAACTATGGCTACACCTTC.